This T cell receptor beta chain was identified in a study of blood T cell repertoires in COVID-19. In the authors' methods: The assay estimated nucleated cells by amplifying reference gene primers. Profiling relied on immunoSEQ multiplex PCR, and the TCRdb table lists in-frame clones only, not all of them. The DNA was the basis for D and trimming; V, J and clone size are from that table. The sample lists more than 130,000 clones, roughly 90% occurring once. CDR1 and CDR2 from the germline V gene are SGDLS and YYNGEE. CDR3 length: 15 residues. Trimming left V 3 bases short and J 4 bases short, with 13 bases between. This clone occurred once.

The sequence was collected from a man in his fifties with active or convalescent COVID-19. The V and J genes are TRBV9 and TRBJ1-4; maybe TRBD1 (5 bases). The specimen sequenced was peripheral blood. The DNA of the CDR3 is TGTGCCAGCAGCGCCTCAGGGCGATATAATGAAAAACTGTTTTTT. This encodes CASSASGRYNEKLFF.